These T cell receptor beta chains were read from a single sample in a study of blood T cell repertoires in COVID-19. Assay: immunoSEQ multiplex PCR; the TCRdb copy retains only in-frame clones and omits some. This sample has a few hundred thousand clones, with nearly 90% found just once. Specimen: peripheral blood. These receptors came from a woman between 25 and 40 years old with COVID-19, enrolled during active disease. Both conserved end residues are part of each CDR3. A D gene is named only where the DNA matches it firmly. Rows give clone size only sometimes, using once, few, many, or a class for an expanded clone.

j_call d_call v_call clone_size cdr3_nt cdr3_aa
TRBJ2-2 TRBD1 TRBV6-5 - TGTGCCAGCAGCAGGACAGGGGAATCCGGGGAGCTGTTTTTT CASSRTGESGELFF
TRBJ1-2 TRBD1 TRBV3-1/TRBV3-2 - TGTGCCAGCAGCCACACACCCGGGACAGGGGGTGGGTATGGCTACACCTTC CASSHTPGTGGGYGYTF
TRBJ2-1 - TRBV29-1 - TGCAGCGTTGAATCTGCAGAAAGCAATGAGCAGTTCTTC CSVESAESNEQFF
TRBJ1-1 - TRBV30 - TGTGCCTGGAGTGTACCGGGGGCTGAAGCTTTCTTT CAWSVPGAEAFF
TRBJ1-2 TRBD1 TRBV5-1 - TGCGCCAGCAGCTTTATACAGGGGTCCTATGGCTACACCTTC CASSFIQGSYGYTF
TRBJ1-2 - TRBV4-2 - TGTGCCAGCAGCCCCCCTGGGGTTACTGGGGGGTACACCTTC CASSPPGVTGGYTF
TRBJ2-3 - TRBV9 once TGTGCCAGCAGCGTGGAATTAGCGGATACAGATACGCAGTATTTT CASSVELADTDTQYF
TRBJ2-5 TRBD2 TRBV19 - TGTGCCAGTAGCCCGACTAGCGGGGGGAGGGAGACCCAGTACTTC CASSPTSGGRETQYF
TRBJ1-5 TRBD1 TRBV6-5 - TGTGCCAGCAGTCGGCGTGCCGGGACAGGTCAGCCCCAGCATTTT CASSRRAGTGQPQHF
TRBJ1-2 - TRBV12-3/TRBV12-4 - TGTGCCAGCAGTTTTTCTTCGGGAGTGGGCTACACCTTC CASSFSSGVGYTF
TRBJ1-6 - TRBV15 - TGTGCCACCAGCCGGAGGGGTTATAATTCACCCCTCCACTTT CATSRRGYNSPLHF
TRBJ2-3 - TRBV7-2 - TGTGCCAGCTGCGAACAGGGACTAAGCACAGATACGCAGTATTTT CASCEQGLSTDTQYF
TRBJ1-6 - TRBV5-1 - TGCGCCAGCAGCTTAGATGGTTGGCTAGGTTCACCCCTCCACTTT CASSLDGWLGSPLHF
TRBJ2-3 - TRBV6-5 - TGTGCCAGCAGCGCTAGCCGCACAGATACGCAGTATTTT CASSASRTDTQYF
TRBJ1-2 - TRBV12-3/TRBV12-4 - TGTGCCAGCAGTTTCAGGGAGGGGTATGGCTACACCTTC CASSFREGYGYTF
TRBJ2-2 TRBD2 TRBV5-4 - TGTGCCAGCAGCTTGGCTCTAGCGGGGAGGAACAGGGAGCTGTTTTTT CASSLALAGRNRELFF
TRBJ2-7 TRBD1 TRBV18 - TGTGCCAGCTCACCTACTACAGGGGCTATCTACGAGCAGTACTTC CASSPTTGAIYEQYF
TRBJ2-6 TRBD1 TRBV6-5 - TGTGCCAGCAGTTATCGGACAGGGCCGGGGGCCAACGTCCTGACTTTC CASSYRTGPGANVLTF
TRBJ1-2 - TRBV19 - TGTGCCAGTACTGACCCCGGGGGGGCGTTAGGAGGCTACACCTTC CASTDPGGALGGYTF
TRBJ1-3 - TRBV18 - TGTGCCAGCTCACCACTTCCTAACTACTCTGGAAACACCATATATTTT CASSPLPNYSGNTIYF
TRBJ2-3 - TRBV19 - TGTGCCAGTAGTATAGGTAATACGCAGTATTTT CASSIGNTQYF
TRBJ1-2 - TRBV7-9 few TGTGCCAGCAGCCCATGGACAGAAGGCTACACCTTC CASSPWTEGYTF
TRBJ2-7 - TRBV24-1 - TGTGCCACCAGTGTGGGGGGCGAGCAGTACTTC CATSVGGEQYF
TRBJ1-1 TRBD1 TRBV28 - TGTGCCAGCAGTTTAGGGACAGTGAACACTGAAGCTTTCTTT CASSLGTVNTEAFF
TRBJ2-5 - TRBV7-7 - TGTGCTAGCAGCTTATCCGGGAGAGAGACCCAGTACTTC CASSLSGRETQYF
TRBJ1-6 - TRBV5-6 once TGTGCCAGCAGCTTTAGAGGGAACCCCTATAATTCACCCCTCCACTTT CASSFRGNPYNSPLHF
TRBJ1-2 TRBD1 TRBV5-1 - TGCGCCAGCAGCTCGGGCGGGGACCTAGACAGGGAACATGGCTACACCTTC CASSSGGDLDREHGYTF
TRBJ2-1 TRBD2 TRBV4-1 - TGCGCCAGCAGCCCAGGACTAGCGGGTGAAAATGAGCAGTTCTTC CASSPGLAGENEQFF
TRBJ1-5 TRBD1 TRBV19 - TGTGCCAGTAGTATAGGAGGGGGACAGGGGGCATGGCAGCCCCAGCATTTT CASSIGGGQGAWQPQHF
TRBJ2-2 - TRBV5-4 - TGTGCCAGCAGCTTTCCGGGGCAGGGACAACACGGGGAGCTGTTTTTT CASSFPGQGQHGELFF
TRBJ1-1 - TRBV27 - TGTGCCAGCAGACAGAAAAGGAACACTGAAGCTTTCTTT CASRQKRNTEAFF
TRBJ2-7 TRBD2 TRBV4-3 - TGCGCCAGCAGCGATCGACTAGCGGGGGGGCCGGGCGAGCAGTACTTC CASSDRLAGGPGEQYF
TRBJ1-2 TRBD1 TRBV7-9 - TGTGCCAGCAGCCAGGGGACAGGGGTAAACTATGGCTACACCTTC CASSQGTGVNYGYTF
TRBJ1-3 - TRBV15 - TGTGCCACCAGCCTTACTGCTGGACAGCCTGACACCATATATTTT CATSLTAGQPDTIYF
TRBJ1-2 - TRBV28 - TGTCCGGTCCTCAACTATGGCTACACCTTC CPVLNYGYTF
TRBJ2-1 - TRBV3-1/TRBV3-2 once TGTGCCAGCAGCCATGGCCAGGGTACCTACAATGAGCAGTTCTTC CASSHGQGTYNEQFF
TRBJ1-6 TRBD1 TRBV5-4 - TGTGCCAGCAGCCCGGACAGGGCGTATAATTCACCCCTCCACTTT CASSPDRAYNSPLHF
TRBJ1-4 - TRBV6-6 - TGTGCCAGCAGTTTCCGGGGAAGATTGAATGAAAAACTGTTTTTT CASSFRGRLNEKLFF
TRBJ2-2 TRBD1 TRBV30 - TGTGCCTGGAGTGCGGGGACAGTTTTAACCGGGGAGCTGTTTTTT CAWSAGTVLTGELFF
TRBJ1-1 TRBD1 TRBV19 - TGTGCCAGCGGGGGACAGGGAACCATGAACACTGAAGCTTTCTTT CASGGQGTMNTEAFF
TRBJ2-2 TRBD2 TRBV11-3 - TGTGCCAGCAGCCCGGGGGGGGCTAGCACCGGGGAGCTGTTTTTT CASSPGGASTGELFF
TRBJ1-6 TRBD1 TRBV4-1 - TGCGCCAGCAGCCTTCCTAACCCCAGGGGGTTGAATTCACCCCTCCACTTT CASSLPNPRGLNSPLHF
TRBJ1-2 TRBD1 TRBV19 - TGTGCCAGTACCGGACCCGCCCGACAGGGCAGGGGATATGGCTACACCTTC CASTGPARQGRGYGYTF
TRBJ1-5 - TRBV19 once TGTGCCAGCACCTCCCGGACAGCGCGACGCAATCAGCCCCAGCATTTT CASTSRTARRNQPQHF
TRBJ1-1 TRBD1 TRBV29-1 - TGCAGCGTTGAAGATCACGGGTCGCAGACAGGGTGGACTGAAGCTTTCTTT CSVEDHGSQTGWTEAFF
TRBJ1-3 - TRBV5-5 - TGTGCCAGCAGCCCTACCTCTCAGGTTTTAACTGGAAACACCATATATTTT CASSPTSQVLTGNTIYF
TRBJ1-2 - TRBV7-2 - TGTGCCAGCAGCTTAGTACAGGACCTCTATGGCTACACCTTC CASSLVQDLYGYTF
TRBJ1-2 - TRBV9 few TGTGCCAGCAGCGCGCAACAGGGATTAGGGAATCGCTACACCTTC CASSAQQGLGNRYTF
TRBJ1-6 TRBD1 TRBV7-2 - TGTGCCAGCAGCTCAGACAGGGCCTCACCCCTCCACTTT CASSSDRASPLHF
TRBJ2-3 TRBD2 TRBV7-9 - TGTGCCAGCAGCTTGACTAGCGGGGGGAACACAGATACGCAGTATTTT CASSLTSGGNTDTQYF
TRBJ2-6 - TRBV21-1 - TGTGCCAGCAGCAAAGAGCACCGACAGGGGGTCTATCGCGGAGCTGGGGCCAACGTCCTGACTTTC CASSKEHRQGVYRGAGANVLTF
TRBJ1-1 - TRBV5-6 - TGTGCCAGCAGCTTGTGGCTGACTGAAGCTTTCTTT CASSLWLTEAFF